These T cell receptor beta chains were read from a single sample in a study of blood T cell repertoires in COVID-19. Assay used: immunoSEQ multiplex PCR; TCRdb lists only in-frame clones, some missing. The sample holds over 85,000 clones, under 75% seen once. The sample taken for sequencing was peripheral blood. The origin of the receptors is a woman aged 55-70 years with acute or convalescent COVID-19. Each CDR3 is given with its conserved first and last residue. D genes are given only for firm matches. A clone size is listed for some rows: how often the clone was seen (once, few, many), or a class if it is expanded.

>NA|TRBV19|NA|TRBJ1-5
TGTGCCAGTAGAGGAGTCACAGCGGATAAACAGCCCCAGCATTTT
CASRGVTADKQPQHF
>TRBD1|TRBV6-5|NA|TRBJ2-7
TGTGCCAGCTCCTGGGACAGGGCTCGGGAGCAGTACTTC
CASSWDRAREQYF
>TRBD2|TRBV6-1|NA|TRBJ2-3
TGTGCCAGCAGTGAAGCAGTTAGCGGGGGCTACACAGATACGCAGTATTTT
CASSEAVSGGYTDTQYF
>NA|TRBV13|NA|TRBJ2-1
TGTGCCAGCAGCTTAGAGGCGGGGAGACATTCCAATGAGCAGTTCTTC
CASSLEAGRHSNEQFF
>NA|TRBV5-1|few|TRBJ1-3
TGCGCCAGCAGCGACGGAGGACTAAACACCATATATTTT
CASSDGGLNTIYF
>NA|TRBV2|NA|TRBJ1-5
TGTGCCAGCAAGGCCAGGCCCAACCCTGATAGCAATCAGCCCCAGCATTTT
CASKARPNPDSNQPQHF
>NA|TRBV6-5|NA|TRBJ2-7
TGTGCCAGCAGGGGCGGGATCTACGAGCAGTACTTC
CASRGGIYEQYF
>NA|TRBV7-2|NA|TRBJ1-5
TGTGCCAGCAGCTTGCAGGGCGCTCAGCCCCAGCATTTT
CASSLQGAQPQHF
>NA|TRBV20-1|few|TRBJ2-4
TGCAGTGCACCACTAAACATTCAGTACTTC
CSAPLNIQYF
>NA|TRBV6-1|NA|TRBJ1-2
TGTGCCAGCAGTGAATACTCAGGGCCCTATGGCTACACCTTC
CASSEYSGPYGYTF
>TRBD1|TRBV10-3|NA|TRBJ2-3
TGTGCCATCAGTGGGGACAGGGCAGGGGATCCCTTCACAGATACGCAGTATTTT
CAISGDRAGDPFTDTQYF